These 20 T cell receptor beta chains share one sample of origin, sequenced in a study of a mutant IDH1 vaccine in newly diagnosed glioma. For these receptors, no antigen is known. The time point was: week 35, safety follow-up. What each vaccine dose contained was 300 ug of mutant IDH1 20-mer peptide, accompanied by topical imiquimod. The table came from immunoSEQ multiplex PCR; TCRdb's copy has only in-frame clones and leaves some out. This sample carries tens of thousands of clones, around 84% of them seen once, and the ten largest clones take roughly 4%. The specimen was PBMCs, collected from a glioma patient whose treatment included an IDH1 peptide vaccine. The receptors shown here come from a woman under 30 with glioma.

This clone was detected only once. The gene calls are TRBV14 and TRBJ2-7, with D unclear. Germline CDR1 SGHDN, CDR2 FVKESK. The CDR3 spans 12 residues. V shed 1 base and J shed 3 bases, with 4 bases lying between them. DNA for the CDR3: TGTGCCAGCAGCCAAGTTGGCTACGAGCAGTACTTC. Its protein product is CASSQVGYEQYF.

This clone is judged medium-sized. The sample has other DNA sequences that encode this CDR3 too. V is TRBV5-1 and J is TRBJ1-1, with D unresolved. This CDR3 has 15 residues. V lost 0 bases and J 0 bases, leaving 9 bases between the germline ends. Germline V gene lookup returns CDR1 SGHRS and CDR2 YFSETQ. CDR3 amino acids: CASSLGRIMNTEAFF. CDR3 nucleotides: TGCGCCAGCAGCTTGGGCCGAATCATGAACACTGAAGCTTTCTTT.

CDR3 sequence (DNA): TGTGCCAGCAGCCATGTAGATACGCAGTATTTT. Protein product: CASSHVDTQYF. This chain links TRBV16 with TRBJ2-3; D unresolved. V shed 3 bases and J shed 5 bases, with 3 bases lying between them. Germline CDR1 and CDR2: KGHSY and FQNENV. The length of the CDR3 is 11 residues.

This chain joins TRBV9 and TRBJ2-5; 11 nucleotides match TRBD2. The junction had 2 bases not matched to a gene; V was cut back by 0 bases and J by 1 base. Looked up from germline, CDR1 is SGDLS and CDR2 is YYNGEE. The CDR3 runs 16 residues. The CDR3 DNA sequence: TGTGCCAGCAGCGTAGATCTAGCGGGGGGCCAAGAGACCCAGTACTTC. Amino acid sequence: CASSVDLAGGQETQYF.

This sequence joins TRBV11-3 and TRBJ2-7; D is unresolved. The CDR3 length is 17 residues. CDR1 and CDR2 (germline): SGHNT, YENEEA. V was trimmed by 7 bases and J by 0 bases, leaving 22 bases between them. CDR3 region: CASTSTFGPESSYEQYF. The CDR3 DNA reads as TGTGCCAGCACCTCCACCTTTGGACCGGAGTCCTCCTACGAGCAGTACTTC.

This rearrangement joins TRBV25-1 to TRBJ2-5; 11 bases map to TRBD2. CDR1 and CDR2 (germline): MGHDK, SYGVNS. Losses at the gene ends were 0 bases for V and 4 bases for J; bases not matched to a gene: 1. This CDR3 is 15 amino acids long. CDR3 nucleotide sequence: TGTGCCAGCAGTGAATATGGGACTAGCGGAGAGACCCAGTACTTC. This sequence encodes CASSEYGTSGETQYF.

The chain joins TRBV5-5 to TRBJ1-5; D unclear. There are 13 residues in the CDR3. Trimming took off 4 bases at V and 6 bases at J, with 11 bases between the two ends. CDR1 is SGHKS and CDR2 is YYEKEE in the germline V gene (reference sequence). CDR3 loop: CASSLNGRQPQHF. The CDR3 region has the DNA TGTGCCAGCAGCCTTAACGGACGTCAGCCCCAGCATTTT.

The chain joins TRBV5-4 to TRBJ2-3, with unresolved D. Between the trimmed V and J ends, which lost 1 base and 2 bases, there was a span of 5 bases. Per germline, CDR1 SGHNT and CDR2 YYREEE (reference sequence). There are 13 residues in the CDR3. CDR3 loop: CASSLRSTDTQYF. In nucleotides, the CDR3 is TGTGCCAGCAGCTTGCGCTCCACAGATACGCAGTATTTT. Supplemented by reference TRBV5-4 and TRBJ2-3, the full variable domain reads ETGVTQSPTHLIKTRGQQVTLRCSSQSGHNTVSWYQQALGQGPQFIFQYYREEENGRGNFPPRFSGLQFPNYSSELNVNALELDDSALYLCASSLRSTDTQYFGPGTRLTVL.

This rearrangement joins TRBV4-2 to TRBJ1-6, with D possibly TRBD1 on 6 matching bases. The CDR3 has 16 residues. Germline CDR1 is LGHNA and CDR2 is YNFKEQ. V was trimmed by 0 bases and J by 7 bases, leaving 13 bases between them. This CDR3 reads CASSQDEGTGNSPLHF. For the CDR3, the DNA is TGTGCCAGCAGCCAAGATGAAGGAACAGGGAATTCACCCCTCCACTTT.

The V gene is TRBV9, the J gene TRBJ1-1; D may be TRBD1 (5 bases). CDR1 and CDR2 from the germline V gene are SGDLS and YYNGEE. The CDR3 is 15 residues long. The V end lost 7 bases, the J end lost 0 bases, and 16 bases lay between the germline ends. CDR3: CASSPRGPMNTEAFF. CDR3 DNA sequence: TGTGCCAGCTCTCCAAGGGGACCCATGAACACTGAAGCTTTCTTT.

There are a few counts of this clone. J is TRBJ1-5 and V is TRBV30; D not certain. Trimming stripped 0 bases from V and 8 bases from J, with 5 bases between. This CDR3 is built from 11 residues. CDR1 is GTSNPN and CDR2 is SVGIG in the germline V gene (reference sequence). The CDR3 sequence is CAWSVGEPQHF. Here the CDR3 DNA reads TGTGCCTGGAGTGTGGGAGAGCCCCAGCATTTT.

J is TRBJ1-1 and V is TRBV5-4, with D unclear. CDR1 is SGHNT, CDR2 YYREEE, per germline (reference sequence). The CDR3 contains 13 residues. V shed 4 bases and J shed 0 bases, with 7 bases lying between them. In DNA, the CDR3 is TGTGCCAGCAGCCCCCAGGTGAACACTGAAGCTTTCTTT. It translates to CASSPQVNTEAFF.

The V gene is TRBV27, the J gene TRBJ2-1, with 10 bases lining up with TRBD2. Germline V gene lookup returns CDR1 MNHEY and CDR2 SMNVEV (reference sequence). Germline trimming cut 4 bases from V and 6 bases from J; bases unmatched to any gene: 15. This CDR3 region has 18 residues. The CDR3 here is CASSSSLTSGFKINEQFF. Here the CDR3 DNA reads TGTGCCAGCAGTTCCTCGTTGACTAGCGGGTTTAAAATCAATGAGCAGTTCTTC.

The rearrangement joins TRBV18 to TRBJ2-7, with 13 bases aligning to TRBD2. The CDR3 length is 16 residues. The junction had 3 bases not matched to a gene; V was cut back by 1 base and J by 3 bases. Germline V gene lookup returns CDR1 KGHSH and CDR2 LQKENI. This CDR3 is CASSPLGTSGNYEQYF. The CDR3 DNA follows: TGTGCCAGCTCACCACTCGGGACTAGCGGGAACTACGAGCAGTACTTC.

The V gene is TRBV5-4, the J gene TRBJ1-1; D not resolved. V lost 0 bases, J lost 7 bases, and 13 bases lay in between. CDR1 SGHNT and CDR2 YYREEE come from the germline V gene (reference sequence). The CDR3 sequence is 14 residues long. This CDR3 is CASSLGLTRDEAFF. The CDR3 bases are TGTGCCAGCAGCTTGGGACTTACAAGGGATGAAGCTTTCTTT.

The chain carries TRBV5-6 and TRBJ2-2, with D hard to call. V was cut by 4 bases and J by 7 bases, with 8 bases left in between. The CDR3 consists of 12 residues. Germline CDR1 and CDR2: SGHDT and YYEEEE. The CDR3 DNA reads TGTGCCAGCAGCCAGCGACTCGGGGAGCTGTTTTTT. Its protein product is CASSQRLGELFF.

This sequence joins TRBV29-1 and TRBJ1-2, with TRBD1 identical over 9 bases. Germline values: CDR1 SQVTM, CDR2 ANQGSEA. This CDR3 contains 13 residues. After removal of 5 bases from V and 3 bases from J, the junction contained 4 bases not matched to a gene. The CDR3 loop is CSVTGGADYGYTF. For the CDR3, the DNA is TGCAGCGTTACAGGGGGCGCAGACTATGGCTACACCTTC.

The chain combines TRBV7-8 with TRBJ2-7; TRBD1 aligns across 7 bases. The germline V gene has CDR1 SGHVS and CDR2 FQNEAQ. V was clipped by 7 bases and J by 6 bases; unmatched bases: 12. CDR3 length: 14 residues. CDR3 in DNA: TGTGCCAGCATCCTCCGACAGGGCGGCGGCGAGCAGTACTTC. Translating it yields CASILRQGGGEQYF.

DNA of the CDR3: TGTGCCAGCAGGGAAAGTCAGGGGGCTGGAAACACCATATATTTT. It specifies CASRESQGAGNTIYF. The rearrangement links TRBV6-5 to TRBJ1-3; 7 bases line up with TRBD1. The CDR3 loop spans 15 amino acids. Trimming cost V 6 bases and J 2 bases; bases outside gene matches: 7. Germline CDR1 is MNHEY and CDR2 is SVGAGI.

The rearrangement uses TRBV4-3 and TRBJ2-3, with 10 bases identical to TRBD2. Germline trimming cut 1 base from V and 10 bases from J; bases unmatched to any gene: 8. The CDR3 is made up of 15 amino acids. Germline loops: CDR1 LGHNA, CDR2 YSLEER. The CDR3 sequence is CASSQGLAGARSQYF. The CDR3 region has the DNA TGCGCCAGCAGCCAAGGTCTAGCGGGGGCTCGGTCGCAGTATTTT.